Below are 28 T cell receptor beta chains sequenced from a single sample in a study of T cells in Graves' hyperthyroidism and ophthalmopathy. There were TCR beta CDR3 regions amplified from RNA transcripts. During a first-round RT-PCR of the TCR CDR3, the HTBI primer set was used. TCRdb re-called the multiplex PCR reads with MiXCR, one entry per CDR3 protein. The repertoire consists of a few hundred thousand distinct CDR3 sequences, with roughly 25% occurring once and the leading ten covering around four fifths. The sample comprised blood. All receptors come from a middle-aged man with Graves' hyperthyroidism.

There are a few counts of this clonotype. The V call is TRBV20-1, the J call TRBJ1-4; D might be TRBD1 (6 bases). V was shortened by 3 bases and J by 10 bases, with 15 bases between the two germline ends. The germline V gene encodes CDR1 DFQATT and CDR2 SNEGSKA (reference sequence). The CDR3 contains 13 residues. CDR3 amino acids: CSASWAGAGKLFF. CDR3 DNA sequence: TGCAGTGCTAGTTGGGCAGGGGCTGGAAAACTGTTTTTT.

In this sample, this clonotype turned up many times. J is TRBJ2-7 and V is TRBV2, with D possibly matching TRBD1 (6 bases). The V end lost 0 bases, the J end lost 1 base, and 10 bases lay between the germline ends. Germline CDR1 is SNHLY and CDR2 is FYNNEI. This CDR3 spans 15 amino acids. CDR3 DNA sequence: TGTGCCAGCAGTGAAGCGATGACAGGTTCCTACGAGCAGTACTTC. Its protein product is CASSEAMTGSYEQYF. The complete variable domain, with remaining parts taken from reference TRBV2 and TRBJ2-7, reads EPEVTQTPSHQVTQMGQEVILRCVPISNHLYFYWYRQILGQKVEFLVSFYNNEISEKSEIFDDQFSVERPDGSNFTLKIRSTKLEDSAMYFCASSEAMTGSYEQYFGPGTRLTVT.

This clonotype was picked up many times. The chain employs TRBV3-1 and TRBJ1-4; D not resolved. Germline CDR1 LGHDT, CDR2 YNNKEL (reference sequence). The CDR3 is 14 residues long. The ends were cut back, 6 bases at V and 0 bases at J, with 8 bases in the middle. This CDR3 is CASSQQATNEKLFF. Here the CDR3 DNA reads TGTGCCAGCAGTCAACAAGCAACTAATGAAAAACTGTTTTTT.

The gene calls are TRBV15 and TRBJ2-5; 9 bases agree with TRBD2. This CDR3 is built from 16 residues. V trimming: 0 bases; J trimming: 5 bases; junction bases outside the gene matches: 7. CDR1 is LNHNV, CDR2 YYDKDF, per germline (reference sequence). The CDR3 region is CATSRDGTSLSETQYF. The CDR3, as DNA: TGTGCCACCAGCAGAGACGGGACTAGCCTCTCGGAGACCCAGTACTTC.

The V gene is TRBV28, the J gene TRBJ2-3; 8 nucleotides line up with TRBD2. Germline CDR1 and CDR2: MDHEN and SYDVKM. CDR3 length equals 16 residues. V shed 2 bases, J shed 1 base, and the junction held 5 bases outside the gene matches. CDR3 protein: CASSLRRAGGTDTQYF. CDR3 sequence (DNA): TGTGCCAGCAGTTTAAGACGAGCGGGGGGCACAGATACGCAGTATTTT.

This clonotype was found many times. This chain links TRBV5-1 with TRBJ2-1; 9 nucleotides align to TRBD2. This CDR3 comprises 14 residues. The V gene end was trimmed by 4 bases and the J gene end by 4 bases; junction bases not matched to a gene: 3. Germline-derived CDR1 and CDR2 are SGHRS and YFSETQ. Here the CDR3 reads CASSSSGGYNEQFF. In nucleotides, the CDR3 is TGCGCCAGCAGCAGCAGCGGGGGGTACAATGAGCAGTTCTTC. Together with reference TRBV5-1 and TRBJ2-1, the CDR3 gives the full variable domain: KAGVTQTPRYLIKTRGQQVTLSCSPISGHRSVSWYQQTPGQGLQFLFEYFSETQRNKGNFPGRFSGRQFSNSRSEMNVSTLELGDSALYLCASSSSGGYNEQFFGPGTRLTVL.

The CDR3 sequence: CASSSHDRAGYTF. The CDR3 DNA reads TGTGCCAGCAGTTCCCACGACCGGGCTGGCTACACCTTC. V gene TRBV27 combines with J gene TRBJ1-2; D unresolved. Germline values: CDR1 MNHEY, CDR2 SMNVEV (reference sequence). This CDR3 region has 13 residues. V lost 4 bases, J lost 7 bases, and 13 bases lay in between.

The chain couples TRBV5-1 to TRBJ2-1, with 11 bases that match TRBD2. The CDR3 is 17 amino acids. CDR1 is SGHRS, CDR2 YFSETQ, per germline. The V and J ends lost 4 bases and 4 bases, in that order; junction bases with no gene match: 10. CDR3 residues: CASSATGTSGRYNEQFF. In DNA, the CDR3 is TGCGCCAGCAGCGCAACCGGGACTAGCGGACGATACAATGAGCAGTTCTTC.

This clonotype was detected a few times. The chain recombines TRBV7-2 with TRBJ2-1; 14 nucleotides agree with TRBD2. Germline V gene lookup returns CDR1 SGHTA and CDR2 FQGNSA. This CDR3 has 16 residues. J lost 8 bases, V lost 1 base, and 4 bases had no gene match. CDR3 nucleotide sequence: TGTGCCAGCAGCTTAGAAGGGACTAGCGGGAGTTATGAGCAGTTCTTC. This encodes CASSLEGTSGSYEQFF.

The table lists this clonotype with many counts. The chain joins TRBV20-1 to TRBJ2-7; tentative D call: TRBD1 (5 bases). Trimming took off 0 bases at V and 3 bases at J, with 6 bases between the two ends. The CDR3 is 12 residues long. The germline CDR1 and CDR2 sequences are DFQATT and SNEGSKA (reference sequence). The DNA for the CDR3 is TGCAGTGCTAGAGAAGACAGCTACGAGCAGTACTTC. Its translation: CSAREDSYEQYF.

This clonotype was counted ten times or more. The chain employs TRBV11-3 and TRBJ2-7, with 7 bases that match TRBD1. Looked up from germline, CDR1 is SGHNT and CDR2 is YENEEA. V was clipped by 5 bases and J by 4 bases; unmatched bases: 8. This CDR3 spans 14 amino acids. The CDR3 protein is CASSEKSTGYEQYF. The CDR3 bases are TGTGCCAGCAGCGAAAAATCGACAGGGTACGAGCAGTACTTC.

The V call is TRBV20-1, the J call TRBJ2-7; maybe TRBD2 (6 bases). The CDR3 totals 14 residues. Trimming cost V 0 bases and J 6 bases, with 15 bases left between them. Germline V gene lookup returns CDR1 DFQATT and CDR2 SNEGSKA (reference sequence). The CDR3 reads CSARDGGLVGEQYF. CDR3 in DNA: TGCAGTGCTAGAGATGGAGGGCTAGTTGGCGAGCAGTACTTC.

Ten or more counts support this clonotype. The rearrangement uses TRBV12-3 or TRBV12-4 and TRBJ2-1; 8 bases line up with TRBD2. V lost 8 bases to trimming and J lost 4 bases; unmatched junction nucleotides: 7. The length of the CDR3 is 14 residues. As DNA, the CDR3 is TGTGCCAGCGGATTTAGCGGGGATTACAATGAGCAGTTCTTC. Translating it yields CASGFSGDYNEQFF.

This clonotype was counted a few times. V gene TRBV7-2 combines with J gene TRBJ2-2; no firm D call. The CDR3 has 14 residues. Germline V gives CDR1 SGHTA, CDR2 FQGNSA. Trimming stripped 0 bases from V and 5 bases from J, with 7 bases between. The CDR3 DNA reads TGTGCCAGCAGCTTAGCGCGTCCTACCGGGGAGCTGTTTTTT. This codes for CASSLARPTGELFF. The variable domain in full, completed from reference TRBV7-2 and TRBJ2-2, reads GAGVSQSPSNKVTEKGKDVELRCDPISGHTALYWYRQSLGQGLEFLIYFQGNSAPDKSGLPSDRFSAERTGGSVSTLTIQRTQQEDSAVYLCASSLARPTGELFFGEGSRLTVL.

The chain couples TRBV27 to TRBJ1-6; a possible D gene is TRBD1 (5 bases). The CDR3 spans 16 residues. Germline V gene data show CDR1 as MNHEY and CDR2 as SMNVEV (reference sequence). Deletions cut 3 bases from V and 6 bases from J, with 15 bases between. This chain's CDR3 is CASSLLGRWGNSPLHF. The CDR3 DNA sequence: TGTGCCAGCAGTTTGTTGGGGCGCTGGGGTAATTCACCCCTCCACTTT.

The chain couples TRBV10-3 to TRBJ2-5; maybe TRBD2 (6 bases). V was pared by 0 bases and J by 4 bases, with 12 bases between. Germline V lookup: CDR1 ENHRY, CDR2 SYGVKD. The CDR3 consists of 15 residues. The CDR3 nucleotides are TGTGCCATCAGTGAGTCGATAGGAGGGCCAGAGACCCAGTACTTC. Encoded protein: CAISESIGGPETQYF.

The V and J genes are TRBV5-1 and TRBJ1-5; D is possibly TRBD1 (6 bases). The CDR3 is 14 residues long. V dropped 5 bases and J dropped 5 bases, with 14 bases sitting between them. In germline, CDR1 is SGHRS, CDR2 YFSETQ. CDR3 sequence (DNA): TGCGCCAGCAGTTTAGGGGGGGCGGATCAGCCCCAGCATTTT. Translating gives CASSLGGADQPQHF.

Ten or more counts support this clonotype. The chain carries TRBV7-9 and TRBJ2-7, with 8 positions matching TRBD2. Germline V gene lookup returns CDR1 SEHNR and CDR2 FQNEAQ (reference sequence). There are 15 residues in the CDR3. The junction had 8 bases not matched to a gene; V was cut back by 3 bases and J by 4 bases. CDR3 loop: CASSFLTGGPYEQYF. CDR3 nucleotides: TGTGCCAGCAGCTTCCTGACGGGAGGGCCGTACGAGCAGTACTTC.

This clonotype appeared once. V is TRBV19 and J is TRBJ1-5; D uncertain. In germline, CDR1 is LNHDA, CDR2 SQIVND (reference sequence). With 2 bases removed from V and 4 bases from J, the gap between germline ends came to 9 bases. This CDR3 is built from 14 residues. CDR3 loop: CASSIRGWNQPQHF. The CDR3 DNA follows: TGTGCCAGTAGTATACGGGGATGGAATCAGCCCCAGCATTTT.

The table lists this clonotype with a few counts. CDR3 coding DNA: TGCAGTGCTAAAAACAGGGAGTTCCTCATGGACACTGAAGCTTTCTTT. It codes for CSAKNREFLMDTEAFF. V usage is TRBV20-1 and J usage is TRBJ1-1, with a possible D match to TRBD1 (6 bases). From germline, CDR1 is DFQATT and CDR2 SNEGSKA (reference sequence). This CDR3 contains 16 residues. V lost 4 bases and J 3 bases, leaving 21 bases between the germline ends.

The chain recombines TRBV5-1 with TRBJ2-7, with D possibly matching TRBD1 (6 bases). Per the germline V gene, CDR1 is SGHRS and CDR2 is YFSETQ. This CDR3 has 13 amino acids. Trimming cost V 4 bases and J 2 bases, with 10 bases left between them. This CDR3 reads CASSQGTPYEQYF. As DNA, the CDR3 is TGCGCCAGCAGCCAAGGGACACCCTACGAGCAGTACTTC.

The sample holds a few counts of this clonotype. V is TRBV7-2 and J is TRBJ2-7; 9 bases match TRBD2. This CDR3 has 14 amino acids. After removal of 9 bases from V and 6 bases from J, the junction contained 12 bases not matched to a gene. Germline V lookup: CDR1 SGHTA, CDR2 FQGNSA. CDR3 sequence reads: CASSSPAGGGEQYF. The CDR3, as DNA: TGTGCCAGTAGTTCCCCGGCGGGAGGGGGCGAGCAGTACTTC.

The chain recombines TRBV2 with TRBJ2-3; TRBD2 matches at 8 bases. Germline loops: CDR1 SNHLY, CDR2 FYNNEI. CDR3 size: 18 residues. Trimming cost V 2 bases and J 5 bases; bases outside gene matches: 15. The CDR3 coding sequence is TGTGCCAGCAGTGAAAAGGGGTCCGGGGGGGGCGTGAGAGATACGCAGTATTTT. This codes for CASSEKGSGGGVRDTQYF.

This clonotype occurred many times. CDR3: CASSLGGITEAFF. The CDR3 nucleotides are TGCGCCAGCAGCTTGGGAGGAATCACTGAAGCTTTCTTT. The rearrangement links TRBV5-1 to TRBJ1-1; D is unclear. Trimming removed 0 bases at V and 4 bases at J, with 7 bases between. This CDR3 is built from 13 residues. The germline gives CDR1 SGHRS, CDR2 YFSETQ.

This clonotype showed up many times. The J gene is TRBJ2-7, the V gene TRBV3-1; D unresolved. The CDR3 runs to 12 residues. Per the germline V gene, CDR1 is LGHDT and CDR2 is YNNKEL (reference sequence). V was cut by 5 bases and J by 4 bases, with 9 bases left in between. CDR3 residues: CASSVGFYEQYF. The CDR3 region has the DNA TGTGCCAGCAGCGTAGGGTTTTACGAGCAGTACTTC.

J is TRBJ2-5 and V is TRBV19; 7 bases are a match to TRBD1. This CDR3 has 14 residues. J lost 3 bases, V lost 3 bases, and 4 bases had no gene match. From germline, CDR1 is LNHDA and CDR2 SQIVND (reference sequence). CDR3 bases: TGTGCCAGTAGTATTACGGGACAGAAAGAGACCCAGTACTTC. It yields the protein CASSITGQKETQYF.

This clonotype was counted only a few times. The chain employs TRBV7-6 and TRBJ2-5, with 10 bases identical to TRBD2. V gave up 5 bases and J gave up 4 bases; unmatched junction bases: 16. The CDR3 runs to 18 residues. Germline CDR1 is SGHVS and CDR2 is FNYEAQ. The CDR3 DNA reads as TGTGCCAGCAGCGGTGGGACTAGCGCCGGGAGGAGTGGAGAGACCCAGTACTTC. It codes for CASSGGTSAGRSGETQYF.

In its sample, this clonotype was seen a few times. V is TRBV6-1 and J is TRBJ2-7; TRBD2 agrees at 12 bases. Germline trimming cut 6 bases from V and 6 bases from J; bases unmatched to any gene: 6. The CDR3 sequence is 14 residues long. Germline V gives CDR1 MNHNS, CDR2 SASEGT. CDR3 residues: CASSTTSGSSEQYF. The CDR3, as DNA: TGTGCCAGCAGCACGACTAGCGGGAGTTCCGAGCAGTACTTC.